Below, one T cell receptor beta chain is given with its context. Antigen: not known. The read terminates 3 residues before the CDR3 end, so the remaining end is supplied by the germline J gene. V was pared by 6 bases and J by 0 bases, with 14 bases between. CDR3 length: 16 residues. Germline V gene lookup returns CDR1 KGHDR and CDR2 SFDVKD. Recipient PBMCs carried a CFSE label and met irradiated graft donor PBMCs for over five days before FACS sorting. The data stem from a study of Tregs in tolerant kidney transplant recipients. Clones were read by immunoSEQ multiplex PCR, and TCRdb kept only the in-frame ones, dropping some. This table lists about 930 clones.

The clonotype originates from a human patient who received a combined kidney and bone marrow transplant. The specimen comprised CD4+ T cells from blood cultured with allogeneic cells, sampled before the transplant. This sequence joins TRBV24-1 and TRBJ1-5; a weak D match, TRBD1 (5 bases). The CDR3 spells CATSRGGAYSNQPQHF. The sequenced part of the CDR3 DNA is TGTGCCACCAGTAGAGGAGGGGCTTATAGCAATCAGCCC.